A single sample gave rise to the 26 T cell receptor beta chains below, sequenced in a study of cytomegalovirus exposure and HLA in healthy donors. 13 Jbeta primers and 60 Vbeta primers were used for the PCR. Only in-frame clones appear in the TCRdb table, and some are missing; sequencing was by immunoSEQ multiplex PCR. Seen here are roughly 170,000 clones, around 80% observed once, and the top ten hold around 4.3%. Sample: PBMCs. Every receptor here comes from a woman between 50 and 59 years old in good health and CMV-seropositive.

The genes are TRBV7-9 and TRBJ1-2; D is uncertain. CDR1 is SEHNR and CDR2 is FQNEAQ in the germline V gene (reference sequence). V dropped 3 bases and J dropped 4 bases, with 3 bases sitting between them. CDR3 length: 11 amino acids. This CDR3 reads CASSLSYGYTF. The CDR3 DNA reads as TGTGCCAGCAGCTTGAGCTATGGCTACACCTTC.

The rearrangement joins TRBV9 to TRBJ2-3; TRBD2 matches at 7 bases. In germline, CDR1 is SGDLS, CDR2 YYNGEE. The CDR3 runs to 14 residues. The trim removed 0 bases at V and 5 bases at J, leaving 3 bases unmatched. The CDR3 spells CASSVAGGGDTQYF. In DNA, the CDR3 is TGTGCCAGCAGCGTAGCGGGAGGAGGAGATACGCAGTATTTT.

This chain joins TRBV9 and TRBJ2-1, with TRBD2 matching 12 bases. J lost 12 bases, V lost 0 bases, and 22 bases had no gene match. Germline V CDR1 and CDR2: SGDLS, YYNGEE. This CDR3 is 20 amino acids long. The CDR3 nucleotides are TGTGCCAGCAGCGTAGGACTAGCGGGGGTCGTTGGTACAATGAGCGGAACGCAGTTCTTC. It yields the protein CASSVGLAGVVGTMSGTQFF.

This chain connects TRBV9 to TRBJ2-1, with 10 bases matching TRBD2. V gave up 3 bases and J gave up 0 bases; unmatched junction bases: 0. Germline assignment: CDR1 SGDLS and CDR2 YYNGEE. This CDR3 contains 15 residues. The CDR3 here is CASSASGGSYNEQFF. The DNA for the CDR3 is TGTGCCAGCAGCGCTAGCGGGGGCTCCTACAATGAGCAGTTCTTC.

This clone was found a few times. The chain couples TRBV5-1 to TRBJ2-3; 7 nucleotides agree with TRBD2. The CDR3 totals 15 residues. V was pared by 3 bases and J by 8 bases, with 12 bases of the junction left unmatched. Per the germline V gene, CDR1 is SGHRS and CDR2 is YFSETQ. This chain's CDR3 is CASSWVSGTTPTQYF. CDR3 in DNA: TGCGCCAGCAGCTGGGTCTCCGGGACTACCCCTACGCAGTATTTT. The complete variable domain, with remaining parts taken from reference TRBV5-1 and TRBJ2-3, reads KAGVTQTPRYLIKTRGQQVTLSCSPISGHRSVSWYQQTPGQGLQFLFEYFSETQRNKGNFPGRFSGRQFSNSRSEMNVSTLELGDSALYLCASSWVSGTTPTQYFGPGTRLTVL.

This clone was seen a few times. V gene TRBV11-2 combines with J gene TRBJ1-1; D is perhaps TRBD1 (5 bases). Germline V lookup: CDR1 SGHAT, CDR2 FQNNGV. The CDR3 extends over 13 amino acids. V was pared by 5 bases and J by 1 base, with 8 bases between. CDR3 in DNA: TGTGCCAGCAGCACAACAGGGAACACTGAAGCTTTCTTT. As protein: CASSTTGNTEAFF.

The chain links TRBV20-1 to TRBJ1-1, with 7 bases matching TRBD1. Germline lookup yields CDR1 DFQATT and CDR2 SNEGSKA (reference sequence). V lost 6 bases and J lost 7; bases outside the gene matches: 5. This CDR3 has 11 amino acids. CDR3 in DNA: TGCAGTGCCGGGACAGCGGGTGAAGCTTTCTTT. Protein product: CSAGTAGEAFF.

The rearrangement links TRBV15 to TRBJ1-1, with 9 nucleotides matching TRBD1. The CDR3 consists of 13 residues. CDR1 is LNHNV, CDR2 YYDKDF, per germline (reference sequence). J gave up 12 bases and V 8 bases, and 13 bases lay outside the gene matches. The CDR3 nucleotides are TGTGCCACCTCCAAGGATCGGGACAGGGCGACTTTCTTT. Translated: CATSKDRDRATFF.

This clone was recorded a few times. V usage is TRBV29-1 and J usage is TRBJ1-6; no definite D call. Per germline, CDR1 SQVTM and CDR2 ANQGSEA. V was clipped by 3 bases and J by 4 bases, with 25 bases between them. This CDR3 has 19 residues. CDR3 bases: TGCAGCGTTGATCTCCCATACCGGGTTCGTCGGTCGTATAATTCACCCCTCCACTTT. Translation: CSVDLPYRVRRSYNSPLHF.

V gene TRBV19 combines with J gene TRBJ2-7; 8 nucleotides line up with TRBD1. The V segment lost 6 bases and the J segment 0 bases; nucleotides outside the gene matches: 1. CDR1 is LNHDA, CDR2 SQIVND, per germline (reference sequence). The CDR3 spans 13 residues. CDR3 nucleotide sequence: TGTGCCAGTAGGGGGACAGGCTCCTACGAGCAGTACTTC. Protein sequence: CASRGTGSYEQYF.

The rearrangement uses TRBV15 and TRBJ1-2; tentatively, D is TRBD1 (6 bases). The CDR3 extends over 13 amino acids. From germline, CDR1 is LNHNV and CDR2 YYDKDF (reference sequence). Deletions cut 2 bases from V and 10 bases from J, with 14 bases between. CDR3 bases: TGTGCCACCAGCAGACCATCCAACAGGGACTACACCTTC. Translation gives CATSRPSNRDYTF.

The gene calls are TRBV2 and TRBJ2-7, with TRBD1 identical over 8 bases. This CDR3 comprises 13 residues. V lost 7 bases to trimming and J lost 1 base; unmatched junction nucleotides: 3. The germline CDR1 and CDR2 sequences are SNHLY and FYNNEI. CDR3 DNA: TGTGCCAGCACCTGGACAGGGTCCTACGAGCAGTACTTC. This encodes CASTWTGSYEQYF.

The genes are TRBV7-9 and TRBJ2-3, with a tentative D call TRBD2 (6 bases). The CDR3 spans 14 residues. Germline CDR1 is SEHNR and CDR2 is FQNEAQ (reference sequence). The ends were cut back, 0 bases at V and 6 bases at J, with 10 bases in the middle. In DNA, the CDR3 is TGTGCCAGCAGCTTAGCCGGACTACGGGATACGCAGTATTTT. The encoded protein is CASSLAGLRDTQYF.

The gene calls are TRBV9 and TRBJ2-2, with D tentatively TRBD1 (6 bases). The germline gives CDR1 SGDLS, CDR2 YYNGEE. This CDR3 is built from 12 residues. With 2 bases removed from V and 9 bases from J, the gap between germline ends came to 8 bases. In DNA form, the CDR3 reads TGTGCCAGCAGCGTCCGGGACAGGGAGCTGTTTTTT. Protein product: CASSVRDRELFF.

The chain couples TRBV6-6 to TRBJ2-3; 7 positions match TRBD2. Losses at the gene ends were 2 bases for V and 6 bases for J; bases not matched to a gene: 5. The CDR3 has 14 residues. Germline V CDR1 and CDR2: MNHNY, SVGAGI (reference sequence). This CDR3 reads CASSYGGSRDTQYF. The CDR3 nucleotides read TGTGCCAGCAGTTACGGCGGGAGCCGCGATACGCAGTATTTT.

The chain recombines TRBV19 with TRBJ1-4; D is undetermined. From germline, CDR1 is LNHDA and CDR2 SQIVND (reference sequence). V was clipped by 5 bases and J by 3 bases, with 10 bases between them. This CDR3 is 14 amino acids long. The CDR3 sequence is CASSGQAANEKLFF. The CDR3 bases are TGTGCCAGTAGTGGGCAGGCTGCTAATGAAAAACTGTTTTTT.

This clone was seen a single time. V usage is TRBV7-2 and J usage is TRBJ2-3; 12 bases line up with TRBD2. The CDR3 spans 19 residues. The V and J ends lost 5 bases and 5 bases, in that order; junction bases with no gene match: 17. Germline CDR1 and CDR2: SGHTA and FQGNSA. The DNA of the CDR3 is TGTGCCAGCAGCCGGAACCCTAGCGGGGGGGCATTTTGGGTAGATACGCAGTATTTT. Protein sequence: CASSRNPSGGAFWVDTQYF.

The gene calls are TRBV5-4 and TRBJ1-6; TRBD1 matches 9 bases. V lost 5 bases and J lost 5; bases outside the gene matches: 2. The CDR3 length is 14 residues. CDR1 and CDR2 (germline): SGHNT, YYREEE (reference sequence). The CDR3 loop reads CASRRTGDNSPLHF. In DNA, the CDR3 is TGTGCCAGCAGGAGGACAGGGGATAATTCACCCCTCCACTTT. The full variable domain, with the rest looked up from reference TRBV5-4 and TRBJ1-6, is ETGVTQSPTHLIKTRGQQVTLRCSSQSGHNTVSWYQQALGQGPQFIFQYYREEENGRGNFPPRFSGLQFPNYSSELNVNALELDDSALYLCASRRTGDNSPLHFGNGTRLTVT.

The rearrangement uses TRBV28 and TRBJ2-7; tentatively, D is TRBD1 (6 bases). Germline V gene sequence: CDR1 MDHEN, CDR2 SYDVKM. V dropped 1 base and J dropped 6 bases, with 10 bases sitting between them. The CDR3 has 13 amino acids. CDR3 coding DNA: TGTGCCAGCAGTTTATTACAGGGCGGCGAGCAGTACTTC. Translating gives CASSLLQGGEQYF.

This sequence joins TRBV7-9 and TRBJ2-5; TRBD1 aligns across 7 bases. Germline V CDR1 and CDR2: SEHNR, FQNEAQ (reference sequence). This CDR3 has 18 residues. J gave up 7 bases and V 3 bases, and 20 bases lay outside the gene matches. Here the CDR3 DNA reads TGTGCCAGCAGCTTTGGGCTCTTGGGACAGATTCGACGGGGGACCCAGTACTTC. Protein product: CASSFGLLGQIRRGTQYF. The full variable domain, completed using reference TRBV7-9 and TRBJ2-5, is DTGVSQNPRHKITKRGQNVTFRCDPISEHNRLYWYRQTLGQGPEFLTYFQNEAQLEKSRLLSDRFSAERPKGSFSTLEIQRTEQGDSAMYLCASSFGLLGQIRRGTQYFGPGTRLLVL.

This rearrangement joins TRBV11-1 to TRBJ2-1; 8 bases map to TRBD1. V gave up 3 bases and J gave up 3 bases; unmatched junction bases: 4. This CDR3 has 15 residues. Germline V CDR1 and CDR2: SGHAT, FQDESV (reference sequence). The CDR3 loop is CASSFGDRGYNEQFF. CDR3 nucleotide sequence: TGTGCCAGCAGCTTTGGAGACAGGGGCTACAATGAGCAGTTCTTC.

The chain carries TRBV29-1 and TRBJ2-4; no clear D. V shed 0 bases and J shed 3 bases, with 9 bases lying between them. This CDR3 spans 14 amino acids. The germline V gene encodes CDR1 SQVTM and CDR2 ANQGSEA. The CDR3 coding sequence is TGCAGCGTTGAAGAACGGTATGGCAAAAACATTCAGTACTTC. Translating gives CSVEERYGKNIQYF.

The V gene is TRBV6-5, the J gene TRBJ2-3, with a weak D call TRBD2 (6 bases). The length of the CDR3 is 12 residues. The V end lost 8 bases, the J end lost 3 bases, and 9 bases lay between the germline ends. CDR1 and CDR2 from the germline V gene are MNHEY and SVGAGI. The CDR3, as DNA: TGTGCCAGCGGGAGGTCGACAGATACGCAGTATTTT. Translated: CASGRSTDTQYF.

The chain joins TRBV7-9 to TRBJ2-2, with 8 bases lining up with TRBD2. Germline V CDR1 and CDR2: SEHNR, FQNEAQ (reference sequence). The CDR3 length is 16 residues. V lost 2 bases to trimming and J lost 2 bases; unmatched junction nucleotides: 4. The CDR3 is CASSLLAGGNTGELFF. In DNA form, the CDR3 reads TGTGCCAGCAGCTTATTGGCGGGGGGCAACACCGGGGAGCTGTTTTTT.

The chain carries TRBV7-2 and TRBJ2-7; 9 bases agree with TRBD2. The CDR3 runs to 18 residues. V was pared by 2 bases and J by 2 bases, with 13 bases of the junction left unmatched. Germline lookup yields CDR1 SGHTA and CDR2 FQGNSA. DNA of the CDR3: TGTGCCAGCAGCTTAAAGGCGGGAGGGCCATTGGGTGCCTACGAGCAGTACTTC. Amino acid sequence: CASSLKAGGPLGAYEQYF.

V is TRBV7-9 and J is TRBJ2-7; tentative D call: TRBD1 (7 bases). With 2 bases removed from V and 4 bases from J, the gap between germline ends came to 24 bases. This CDR3 spans 18 amino acids. Germline CDR1 is SEHNR and CDR2 is FQNEAQ (reference sequence). The CDR3 spells CASSLMGLLRDSHYEQYF. In DNA, the CDR3 is TGTGCCAGCAGCTTAATGGGGCTTCTGCGGGACAGTCATTACGAGCAGTACTTC.